The clone carrying this T cell receptor beta chain was seen repeatedly, ten times or more. All donors came from Russia, were Caucasian and healthy, and spanned ages about 6 to 100. These data are taken from a study of blood T cells in healthy people across ages. The V gene's germline CDR1 is SGHTA and CDR2 FQGNSA. V was pared by 0 bases and J by 3 bases, with 9 bases between. The CDR3 loop spans 14 amino acids. The authors ran a second PCR of about 6 to 11 cycles using a sample-barcoded 5' primer and a J-beta primer mix. TCRdb reanalysed the 5' RACE reads using MiXCR and keeps one entry per CDR3 protein. Here the sample spans roughly 500,000 distinct CDR3 sequences, about 24% being singletons. These data were also reused for a study on T cells of mothers and their children. That work contributes: An overlap that was slightly higher, though non-significant, was seen in related mother-child pairs versus unrelated pairs.

The receptor comes from a boy aged 5-17 years in good health. Sequenced material: blood. This chain uses TRBV7-2 with TRBJ2-7; D is unresolved. CDR3: CASSLAGSGYEQYF. DNA for the CDR3: TGTGCCAGCAGCTTAGCCGGGTCTGGCTACGAGCAGTACTTC. Based on the CDR3 plus reference TRBV7-2 and TRBJ2-7, the full variable domain is GAGVSQSPSNKVTEKGKDVELRCDPISGHTALYWYRQSLGQGLEFLIYFQGNSAPDKSGLPSDRFSAERTGGSVSTLTIQRTQQEDSAVYLCASSLAGSGYEQYFGPGTRLTVT.